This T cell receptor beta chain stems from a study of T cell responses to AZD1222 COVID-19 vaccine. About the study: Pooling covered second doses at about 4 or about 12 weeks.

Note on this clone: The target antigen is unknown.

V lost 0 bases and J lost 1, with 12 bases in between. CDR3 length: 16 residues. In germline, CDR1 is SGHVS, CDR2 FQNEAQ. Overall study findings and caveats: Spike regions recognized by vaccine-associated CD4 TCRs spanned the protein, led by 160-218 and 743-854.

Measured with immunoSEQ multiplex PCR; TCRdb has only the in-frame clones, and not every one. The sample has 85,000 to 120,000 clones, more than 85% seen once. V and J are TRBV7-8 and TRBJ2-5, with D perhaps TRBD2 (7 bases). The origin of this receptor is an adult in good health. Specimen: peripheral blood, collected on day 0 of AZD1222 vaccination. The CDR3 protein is CASSLAGGAGQETQYF. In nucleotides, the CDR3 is TGTGCCAGCAGCTTAGCTGGGGGGGCTGGCCAAGAGACCCAGTACTTC.